This T cell receptor beta chain was recorded in a study of beta chain features in type 1 diabetes. Per germline, CDR1 SGHTA and CDR2 FQGNSA. There are 14 residues in the CDR3. Deletions cut 8 bases from V and 0 bases from J, with 8 bases between. This clone was counted a few times. cDNA synthesis used the whole RNA isolate, giving expressed TCRB sequences. Clones were read by immunoSEQ multiplex PCR, and TCRdb kept only the in-frame ones, dropping some. The sample has some 300,000 clones, 7.5% to 9.5% seen once. The chain links TRBV7-2 to TRBJ2-6; D unresolved. This receptor was obtained from a woman aged 18-29 years in good health. The sample taken for sequencing was central memory CD4+ T cells from blood. The CDR3 spells CASGSYSGANVLTF. The CDR3 nucleotides read TGTGCCAGCGGCTCCTACTCTGGGGCCAACGTCCTGACTTTC.